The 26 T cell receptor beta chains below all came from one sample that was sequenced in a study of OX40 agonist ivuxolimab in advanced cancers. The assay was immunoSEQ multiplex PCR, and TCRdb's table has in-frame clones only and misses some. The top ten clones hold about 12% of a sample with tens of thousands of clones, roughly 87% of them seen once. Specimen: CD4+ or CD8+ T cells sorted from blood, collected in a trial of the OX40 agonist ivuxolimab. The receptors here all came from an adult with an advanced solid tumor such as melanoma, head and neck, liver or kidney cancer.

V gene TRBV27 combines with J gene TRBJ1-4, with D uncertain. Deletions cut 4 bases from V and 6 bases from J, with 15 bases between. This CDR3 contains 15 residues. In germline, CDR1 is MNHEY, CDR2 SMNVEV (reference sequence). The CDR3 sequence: CASSSQKGGYEKLFF. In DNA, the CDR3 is TGTGCCAGCAGTTCCCAAAAGGGAGGTTATGAAAAACTGTTTTTT.

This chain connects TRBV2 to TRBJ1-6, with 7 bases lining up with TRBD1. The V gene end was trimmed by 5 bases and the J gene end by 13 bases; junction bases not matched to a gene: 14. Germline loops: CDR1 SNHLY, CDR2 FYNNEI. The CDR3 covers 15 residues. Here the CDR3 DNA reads TGTGCCAGCAGTTCACCAGGGGACAGAGGGGTCCCCCTCCACTTT. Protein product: CASSSPGDRGVPLHF. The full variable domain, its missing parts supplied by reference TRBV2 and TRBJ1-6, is EPEVTQTPSHQVTQMGQEVILRCVPISNHLYFYWYRQILGQKVEFLVSFYNNEISEKSEIFDDQFSVERPDGSNFTLKIRSTKLEDSAMYFCASSSPGDRGVPLHFGNGTRLTVT.

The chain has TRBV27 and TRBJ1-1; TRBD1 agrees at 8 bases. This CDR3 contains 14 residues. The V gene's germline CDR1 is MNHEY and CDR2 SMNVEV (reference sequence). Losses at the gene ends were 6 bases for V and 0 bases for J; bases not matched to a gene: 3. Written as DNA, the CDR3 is TGTGCCAGCAGAGACAGGGGATTGAACACTGAAGCTTTCTTT. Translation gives CASRDRGLNTEAFF.

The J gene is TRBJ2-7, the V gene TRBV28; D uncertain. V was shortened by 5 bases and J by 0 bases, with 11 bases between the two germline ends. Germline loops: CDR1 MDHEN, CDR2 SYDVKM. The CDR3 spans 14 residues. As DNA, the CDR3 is TGTGCCAGCAGTCCCTCCGGGTTCTCCTACGAGCAGTACTTC. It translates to CASSPSGFSYEQYF. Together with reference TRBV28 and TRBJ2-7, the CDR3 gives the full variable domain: DVKVTQSSRYLVKRTGEKVFLECVQDMDHENMFWYRQDPGLGLRLIYFSYDVKMKEKGDIPEGYSVSREKKERFSLILESASTNQTSMYLCASSPSGFSYEQYFGPGTRLTVT.

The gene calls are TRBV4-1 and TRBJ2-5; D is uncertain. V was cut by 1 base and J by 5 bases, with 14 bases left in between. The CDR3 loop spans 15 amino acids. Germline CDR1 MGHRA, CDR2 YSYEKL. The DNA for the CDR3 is TGCGCCAGCAGCCAAGTCCTGTCAGGAGTCGAGACCCAGTACTTC. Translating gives CASSQVLSGVETQYF.

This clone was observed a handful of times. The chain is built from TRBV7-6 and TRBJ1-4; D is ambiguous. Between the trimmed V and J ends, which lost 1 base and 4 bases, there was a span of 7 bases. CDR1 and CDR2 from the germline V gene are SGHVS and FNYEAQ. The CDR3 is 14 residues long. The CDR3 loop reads CASSLESDNEKLFF. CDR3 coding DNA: TGTGCCAGCAGCTTAGAGTCAGATAATGAAAAACTGTTTTTT.

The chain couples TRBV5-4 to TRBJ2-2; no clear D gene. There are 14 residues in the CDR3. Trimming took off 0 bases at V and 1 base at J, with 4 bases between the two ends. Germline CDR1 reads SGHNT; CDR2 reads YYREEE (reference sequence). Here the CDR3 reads CASSLVGNTGELFF. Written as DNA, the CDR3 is TGTGCCAGCAGCTTGGTCGGGAACACCGGGGAGCTGTTTTTT.

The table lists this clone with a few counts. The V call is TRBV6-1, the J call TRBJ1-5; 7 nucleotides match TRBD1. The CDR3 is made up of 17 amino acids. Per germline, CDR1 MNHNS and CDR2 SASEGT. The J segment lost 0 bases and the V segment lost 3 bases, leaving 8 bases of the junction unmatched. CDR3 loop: CASSDSGTAYSNQPQHF. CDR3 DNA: TGTGCCAGCAGTGATAGCGGGACAGCCTATAGCAATCAGCCCCAGCATTTT.

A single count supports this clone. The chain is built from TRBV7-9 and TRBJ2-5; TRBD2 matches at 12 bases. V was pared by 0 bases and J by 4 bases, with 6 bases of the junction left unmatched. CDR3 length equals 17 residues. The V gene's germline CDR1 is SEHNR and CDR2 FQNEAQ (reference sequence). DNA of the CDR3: TGTGCCAGCAGCTTAGCCGCTAGCGGGGGGGCCAGAGAGACCCAGTACTTC. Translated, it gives CASSLAASGGARETQYF. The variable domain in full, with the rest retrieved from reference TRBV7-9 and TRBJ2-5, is DTGVSQNPRHKITKRGQNVTFRCDPISEHNRLYWYRQTLGQGPEFLTYFQNEAQLEKSRLLSDRFSAERPKGSFSTLEIQRTEQGDSAMYLCASSLAASGGARETQYFGPGTRLLVL.

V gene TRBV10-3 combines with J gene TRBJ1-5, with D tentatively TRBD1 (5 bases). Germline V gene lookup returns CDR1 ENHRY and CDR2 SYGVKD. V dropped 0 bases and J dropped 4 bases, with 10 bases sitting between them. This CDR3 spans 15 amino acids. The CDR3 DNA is TGTGCCATCAGTGAGTCGGGGAGGGGTAATCAGCCCCAGCATTTT. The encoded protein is CAISESGRGNQPQHF.

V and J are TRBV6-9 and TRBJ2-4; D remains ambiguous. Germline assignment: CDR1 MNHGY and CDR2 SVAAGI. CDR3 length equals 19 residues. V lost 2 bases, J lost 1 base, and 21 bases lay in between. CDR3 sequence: CASSYAPGENAVAKNIQYF. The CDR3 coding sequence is TGTGCCAGCAGTTATGCGCCAGGTGAAAACGCCGTGGCCAAAAACATTCAGTACTTC.

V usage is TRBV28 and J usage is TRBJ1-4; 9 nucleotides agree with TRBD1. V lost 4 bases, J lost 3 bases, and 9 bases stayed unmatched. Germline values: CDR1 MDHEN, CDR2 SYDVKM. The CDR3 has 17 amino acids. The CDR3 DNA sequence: TGTGCCAGCAGTTCTACGCGGGGGACAGGGCCTAATGAAAAACTGTTTTTT. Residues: CASSSTRGTGPNEKLFF.

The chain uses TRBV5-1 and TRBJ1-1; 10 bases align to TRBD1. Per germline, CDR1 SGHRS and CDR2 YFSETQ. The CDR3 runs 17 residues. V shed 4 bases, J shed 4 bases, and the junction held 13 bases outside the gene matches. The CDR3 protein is CASSEIRDRGGSTEAFF. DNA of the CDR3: TGCGCCAGCAGCGAAATCCGGGACAGGGGAGGTTCCACTGAAGCTTTCTTT.

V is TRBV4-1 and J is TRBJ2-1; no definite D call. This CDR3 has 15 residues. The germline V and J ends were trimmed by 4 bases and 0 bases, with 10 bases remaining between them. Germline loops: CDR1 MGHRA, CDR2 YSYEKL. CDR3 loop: CASSLGFPSYNEQFF. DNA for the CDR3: TGCGCCAGCAGCCTAGGTTTTCCCTCCTACAATGAGCAGTTCTTC.

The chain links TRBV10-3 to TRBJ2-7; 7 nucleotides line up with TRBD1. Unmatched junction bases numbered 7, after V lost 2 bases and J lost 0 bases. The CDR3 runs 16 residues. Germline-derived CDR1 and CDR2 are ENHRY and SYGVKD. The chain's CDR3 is CAISEPGQVSSYEQYF. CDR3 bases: TGTGCCATCAGTGAGCCTGGACAGGTTAGCTCCTACGAGCAGTACTTC.

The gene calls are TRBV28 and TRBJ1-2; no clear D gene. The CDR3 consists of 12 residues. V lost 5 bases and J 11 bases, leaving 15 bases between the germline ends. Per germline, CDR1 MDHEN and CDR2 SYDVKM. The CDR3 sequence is CASSVDLGGYTF. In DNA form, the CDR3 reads TGTGCCAGCAGTGTCGACCTGGGTGGGTACACCTTC.

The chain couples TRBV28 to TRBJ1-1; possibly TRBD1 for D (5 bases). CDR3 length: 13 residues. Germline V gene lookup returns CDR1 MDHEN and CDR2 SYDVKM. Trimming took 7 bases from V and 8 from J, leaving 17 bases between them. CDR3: CASTYPGTAEAFF. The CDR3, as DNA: TGTGCCAGCACCTACCCCGGGACGGCAGAAGCTTTCTTT.

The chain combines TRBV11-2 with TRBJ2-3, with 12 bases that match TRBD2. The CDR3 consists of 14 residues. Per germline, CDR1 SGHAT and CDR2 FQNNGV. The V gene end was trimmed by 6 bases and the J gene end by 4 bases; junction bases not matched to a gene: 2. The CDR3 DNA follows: TGTGCCAGCAGGGGACTAGCGGGTGCAGATACGCAGTATTTT. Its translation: CASRGLAGADTQYF.

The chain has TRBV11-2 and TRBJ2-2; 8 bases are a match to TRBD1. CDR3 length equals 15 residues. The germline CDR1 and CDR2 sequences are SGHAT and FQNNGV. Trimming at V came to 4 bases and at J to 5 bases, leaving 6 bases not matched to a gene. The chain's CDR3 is CASSSGQGWTGELFF. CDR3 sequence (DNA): TGTGCCAGCAGCTCCGGACAGGGTTGGACCGGGGAGCTGTTTTTT.

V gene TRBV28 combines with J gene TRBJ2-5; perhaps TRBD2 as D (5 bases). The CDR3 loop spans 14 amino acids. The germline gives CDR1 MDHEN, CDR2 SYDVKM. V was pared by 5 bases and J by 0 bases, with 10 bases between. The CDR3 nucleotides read TGTGCCAGCAGTGAGCGGAGGTACCAAGAGACCCAGTACTTC. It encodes CASSERRYQETQYF.

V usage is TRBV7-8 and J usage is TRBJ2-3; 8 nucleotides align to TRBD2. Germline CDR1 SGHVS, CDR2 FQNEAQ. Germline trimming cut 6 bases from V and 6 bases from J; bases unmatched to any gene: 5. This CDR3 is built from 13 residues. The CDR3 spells CASSGLAWDTQYF. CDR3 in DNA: TGTGCCAGCAGTGGACTAGCATGGGATACGCAGTATTTT. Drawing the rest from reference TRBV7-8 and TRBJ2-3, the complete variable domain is GAGVSQSPRYKVAKRGQDVALRCDPISGHVSLFWYQQALGQGPEFLTYFQNEAQLDKSGLPSDRFFAERPEGSVSTLKIQRTQQEDSAVYLCASSGLAWDTQYFGPGTRLTVL.

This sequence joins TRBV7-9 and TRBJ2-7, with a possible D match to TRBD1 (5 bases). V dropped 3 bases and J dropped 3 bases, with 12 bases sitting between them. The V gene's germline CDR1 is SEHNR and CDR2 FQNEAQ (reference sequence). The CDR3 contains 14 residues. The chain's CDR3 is CASSFAGMIYEQYF. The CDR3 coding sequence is TGTGCCAGCAGCTTCGCAGGGATGATCTACGAGCAGTACTTC. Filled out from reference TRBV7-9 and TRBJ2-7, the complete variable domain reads DTGVSQNPRHKITKRGQNVTFRCDPISEHNRLYWYRQTLGQGPEFLTYFQNEAQLEKSRLLSDRFSAERPKGSFSTLEIQRTEQGDSAMYLCASSFAGMIYEQYFGPGTRLTVT.

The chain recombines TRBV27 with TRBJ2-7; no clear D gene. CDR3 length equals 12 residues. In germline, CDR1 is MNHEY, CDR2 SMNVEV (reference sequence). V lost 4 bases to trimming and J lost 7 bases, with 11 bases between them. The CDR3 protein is CASSSSPREQYF. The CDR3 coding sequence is TGTGCCAGCAGTTCAAGTCCAAGAGAGCAGTACTTC.

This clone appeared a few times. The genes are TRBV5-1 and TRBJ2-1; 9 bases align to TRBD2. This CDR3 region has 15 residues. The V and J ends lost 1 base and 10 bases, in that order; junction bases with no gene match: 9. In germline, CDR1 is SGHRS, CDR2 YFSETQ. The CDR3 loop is CASSLSGGPEREQFF. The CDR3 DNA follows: TGCGCCAGCAGCTTGAGCGGGGGGCCAGAACGGGAGCAGTTCTTC.

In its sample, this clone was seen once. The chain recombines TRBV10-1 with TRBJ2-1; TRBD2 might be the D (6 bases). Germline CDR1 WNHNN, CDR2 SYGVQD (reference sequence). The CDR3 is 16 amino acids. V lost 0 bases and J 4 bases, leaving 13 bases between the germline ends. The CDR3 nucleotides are TGCGCCAGCAGTGAGTCTTTTGCGGGACCTTACAATGAGCAGTTCTTC. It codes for CASSESFAGPYNEQFF.

Here the CDR3 reads CASSSLAGPHRDEQFF. DNA of the CDR3: TGTGCCAGCAGCTCCCTAGCGGGGCCCCATAGGGATGAGCAGTTCTTC. The rearrangement uses TRBV7-3 and TRBJ2-1; 9 bases match TRBD2. The germline gives CDR1 SGHTA, CDR2 FQGTGA. The CDR3 length is 16 residues. After removal of 4 bases from V and 8 bases from J, the junction contained 12 bases not matched to a gene.